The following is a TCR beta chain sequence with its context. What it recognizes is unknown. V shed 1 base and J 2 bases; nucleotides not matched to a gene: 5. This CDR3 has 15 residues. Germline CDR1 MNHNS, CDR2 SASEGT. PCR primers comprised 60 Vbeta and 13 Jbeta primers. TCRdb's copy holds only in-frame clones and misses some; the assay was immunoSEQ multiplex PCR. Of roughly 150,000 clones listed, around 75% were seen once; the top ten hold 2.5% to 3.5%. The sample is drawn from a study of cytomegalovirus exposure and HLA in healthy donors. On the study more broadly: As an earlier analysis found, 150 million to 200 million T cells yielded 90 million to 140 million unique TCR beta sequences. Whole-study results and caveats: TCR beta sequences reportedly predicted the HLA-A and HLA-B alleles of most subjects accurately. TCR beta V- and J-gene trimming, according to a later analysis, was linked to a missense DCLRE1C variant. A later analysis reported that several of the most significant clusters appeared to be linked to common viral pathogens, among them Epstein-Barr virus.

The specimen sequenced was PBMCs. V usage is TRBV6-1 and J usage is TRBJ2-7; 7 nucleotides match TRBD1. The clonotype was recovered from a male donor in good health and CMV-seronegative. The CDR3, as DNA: TGTGCCAGCAGTGAAGGGGCTGGACAGGCCTACGAGCAGTACTTC. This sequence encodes CASSEGAGQAYEQYF.